This T cell receptor (beta chain) was recovered during a study of radiotherapy plus CTLA-4 blockade in lung cancer. The wider study: The study recorded objective responses in 18% of patients and disease control in about 31%. Study-level points and caveats: The best predictor of response was reported to be early blood T cell clone dynamics, with interferon-beta. In blood, TCR clones derived from the tumor expanded after radiotherapy plus ipilimumab.

About this clone itself: Its antigen is currently unknown.

Patients had chemo-refractory metastatic non-small-cell lung cancer and received focal radiation plus CTLA-4 blockade that used ipilimumab. The CDR3 sequence is 13 residues long. V dropped 8 bases and J dropped 8; count of bases not matched to a gene: 11. Germline V gene sequence: CDR1 MGHDK, CDR2 SYGVNS. Sequenced by immunoSEQ multiplex PCR; TCRdb stores in-frame clones only, minus some. The table has about 59,000 clones, approximately 68% seen once. The chain is built from TRBV25-1 and TRBJ1-1; TRBD1 agrees at 7 bases. This specimen consisted of peripheral blood, obtained from a patient treated with radiotherapy plus ipilimumab. This TCR came from a human donor with non-small cell lung cancer whose response to radiotherapy plus ipilimumab could not be evaluated. CDR3 region: CASRDSLGMEAFF. CDR3 nucleotide sequence: TGTGCCAGCCGGGACAGCCTAGGTATGGAAGCTTTCTTT.